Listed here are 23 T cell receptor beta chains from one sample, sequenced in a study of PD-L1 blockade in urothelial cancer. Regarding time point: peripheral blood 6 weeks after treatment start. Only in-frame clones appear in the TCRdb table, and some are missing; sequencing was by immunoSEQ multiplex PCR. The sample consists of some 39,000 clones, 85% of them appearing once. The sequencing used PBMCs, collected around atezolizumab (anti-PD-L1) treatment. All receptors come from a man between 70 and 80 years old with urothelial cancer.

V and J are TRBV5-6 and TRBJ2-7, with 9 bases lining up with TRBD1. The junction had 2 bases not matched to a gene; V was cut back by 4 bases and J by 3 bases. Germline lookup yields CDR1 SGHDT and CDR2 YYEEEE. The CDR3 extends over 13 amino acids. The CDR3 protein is CASSADRGYEQYF. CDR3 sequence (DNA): TGTGCCAGCAGCGCGGACAGGGGCTACGAGCAGTACTTC. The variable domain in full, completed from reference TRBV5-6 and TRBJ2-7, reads DAGVTQSPTHLIKTRGQQVTLRCSPKSGHDTVSWYQQALGQGPQFIFQYYEEEERQRGNFPDRFSGHQFPNYSSELNVNALLLGDSALYLCASSADRGYEQYFGPGTRLTVT.

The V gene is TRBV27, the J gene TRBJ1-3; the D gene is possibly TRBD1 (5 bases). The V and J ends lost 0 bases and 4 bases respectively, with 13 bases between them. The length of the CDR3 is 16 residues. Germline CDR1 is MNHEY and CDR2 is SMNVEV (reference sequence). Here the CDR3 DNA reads TGTGCCAGCAGTTTATCCTTCAGGGCATACGGAAACACCATATATTTT. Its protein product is CASSLSFRAYGNTIYF.

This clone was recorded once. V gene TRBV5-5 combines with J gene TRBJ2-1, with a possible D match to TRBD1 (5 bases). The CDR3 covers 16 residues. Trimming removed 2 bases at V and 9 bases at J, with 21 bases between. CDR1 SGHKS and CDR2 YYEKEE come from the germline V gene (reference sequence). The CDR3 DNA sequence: TGTGCCAGCAGCTTAGAAGACAGTCTTCTGATGGGTGAGCAGTTCTTC. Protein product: CASSLEDSLLMGEQFF. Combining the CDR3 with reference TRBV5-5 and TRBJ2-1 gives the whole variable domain DAGVTQSPTHLIKTRGQQVTLRCSPISGHKSVSWYQQVLGQGPQFIFQYYEKEERGRGNFPDRFSARQFPNYSSELNVNALLLGDSALYLCASSLEDSLLMGEQFFGPGTRLTVL.

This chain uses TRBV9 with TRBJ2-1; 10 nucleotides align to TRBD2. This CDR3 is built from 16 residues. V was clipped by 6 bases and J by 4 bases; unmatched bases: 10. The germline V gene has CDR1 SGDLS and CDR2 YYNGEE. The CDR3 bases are TGTGCCAGCACCCCAGGTCGGACTAGCGGTTACAATGAGCAGTTCTTC. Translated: CASTPGRTSGYNEQFF.

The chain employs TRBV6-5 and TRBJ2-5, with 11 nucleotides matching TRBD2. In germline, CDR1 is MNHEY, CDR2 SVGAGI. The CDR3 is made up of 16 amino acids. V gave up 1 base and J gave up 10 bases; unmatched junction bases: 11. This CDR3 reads CASSYWLAGGMGDQYF. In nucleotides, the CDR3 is TGTGCCAGCAGTTACTGGCTAGCGGGAGGAATGGGGGACCAGTACTTC.

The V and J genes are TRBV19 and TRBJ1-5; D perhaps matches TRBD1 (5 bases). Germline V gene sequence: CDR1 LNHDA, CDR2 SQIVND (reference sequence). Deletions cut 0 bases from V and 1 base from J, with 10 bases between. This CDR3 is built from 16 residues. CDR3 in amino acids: CASSIDQGASNQPQHF. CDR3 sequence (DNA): TGTGCCAGTAGTATAGATCAAGGGGCGAGCAATCAGCCCCAGCATTTT.

The CDR3 protein is CASSRTGNTIYF. The DNA of the CDR3 is TGTGCCAGCTCTCGGACAGGGAACACCATATATTTT. The chain joins TRBV18 to TRBJ1-3, with 8 positions matching TRBD1. CDR1 is KGHSH and CDR2 is LQKENI in the germline V gene. The CDR3 loop spans 12 amino acids. The V gene end was trimmed by 6 bases and the J gene end by 7 bases; junction bases not matched to a gene: 2.

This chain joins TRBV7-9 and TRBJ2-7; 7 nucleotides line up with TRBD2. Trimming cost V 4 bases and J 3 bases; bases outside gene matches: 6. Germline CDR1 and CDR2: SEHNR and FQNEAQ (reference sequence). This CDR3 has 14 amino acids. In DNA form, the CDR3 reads TGTGCCAGCAGCTCCACCCTAGCGGTCTACGAGCAGTACTTC. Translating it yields CASSSTLAVYEQYF.

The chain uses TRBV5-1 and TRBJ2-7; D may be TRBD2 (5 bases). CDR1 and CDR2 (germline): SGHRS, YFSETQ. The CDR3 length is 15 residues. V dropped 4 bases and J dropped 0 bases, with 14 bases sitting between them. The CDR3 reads CASSPTGGGSYEQYF. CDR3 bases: TGCGCCAGCAGCCCTACCGGAGGCGGCTCCTACGAGCAGTACTTC.

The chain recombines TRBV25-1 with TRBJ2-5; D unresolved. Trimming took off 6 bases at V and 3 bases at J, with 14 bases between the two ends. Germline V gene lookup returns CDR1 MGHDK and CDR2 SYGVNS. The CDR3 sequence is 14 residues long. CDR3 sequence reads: CASSPLGGKETQYF. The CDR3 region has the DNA TGTGCCAGCAGCCCCCTAGGTGGTAAAGAGACCCAGTACTTC.

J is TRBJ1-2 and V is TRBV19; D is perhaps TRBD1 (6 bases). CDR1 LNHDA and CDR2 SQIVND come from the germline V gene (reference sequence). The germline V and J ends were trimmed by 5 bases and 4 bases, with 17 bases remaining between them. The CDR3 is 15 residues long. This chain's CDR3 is CASSPNRDGGYGYTF. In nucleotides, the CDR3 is TGTGCCAGTAGTCCGAACAGGGACGGCGGCTATGGCTACACCTTC. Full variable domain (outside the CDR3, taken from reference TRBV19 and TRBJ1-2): DGGITQSPKYLFRKEGQNVTLSCEQNLNHDAMYWYRQDPGQGLRLIYYSQIVNDFQKGDIAEGYSVSREKKESFPLTVTSAQKNPTAFYLCASSPNRDGGYGYTFGSGTRLTVV.

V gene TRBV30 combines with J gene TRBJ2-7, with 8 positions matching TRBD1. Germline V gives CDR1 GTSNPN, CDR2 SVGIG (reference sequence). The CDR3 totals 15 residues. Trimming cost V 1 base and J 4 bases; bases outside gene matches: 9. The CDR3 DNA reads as TGTGCCTGGAGTGCTCGAGGGACAGGCCGTTACGAGCAGTACTTC. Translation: CAWSARGTGRYEQYF.

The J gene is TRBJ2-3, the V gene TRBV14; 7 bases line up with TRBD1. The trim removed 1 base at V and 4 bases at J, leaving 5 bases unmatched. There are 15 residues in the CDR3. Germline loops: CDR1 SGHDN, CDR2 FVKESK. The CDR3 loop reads CASSQGAGGSDTQYF. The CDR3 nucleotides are TGTGCCAGCAGCCAAGGCGCAGGGGGTTCAGATACGCAGTATTTT.

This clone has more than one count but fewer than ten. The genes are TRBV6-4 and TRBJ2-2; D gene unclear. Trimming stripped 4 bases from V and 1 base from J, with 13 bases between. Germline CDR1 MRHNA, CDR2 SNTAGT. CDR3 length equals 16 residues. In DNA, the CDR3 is TGTGCCAGCAGTGTCTTACCCGTCGGGAACACCGGGGAGCTGTTTTTT. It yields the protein CASSVLPVGNTGELFF.

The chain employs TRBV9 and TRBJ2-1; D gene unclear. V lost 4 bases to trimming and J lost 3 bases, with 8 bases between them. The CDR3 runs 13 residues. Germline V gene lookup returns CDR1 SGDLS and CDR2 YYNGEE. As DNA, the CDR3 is TGTGCCAGCAGCCCAATCCACTACAATGAGCAGTTCTTC. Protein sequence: CASSPIHYNEQFF.

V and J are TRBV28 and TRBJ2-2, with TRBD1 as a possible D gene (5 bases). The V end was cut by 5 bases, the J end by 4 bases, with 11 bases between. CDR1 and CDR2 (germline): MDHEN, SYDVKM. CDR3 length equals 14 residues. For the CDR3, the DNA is TGTGCCAGCAGTAACAGGCGGAGCACCGGGGAGCTGTTTTTT. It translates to CASSNRRSTGELFF.

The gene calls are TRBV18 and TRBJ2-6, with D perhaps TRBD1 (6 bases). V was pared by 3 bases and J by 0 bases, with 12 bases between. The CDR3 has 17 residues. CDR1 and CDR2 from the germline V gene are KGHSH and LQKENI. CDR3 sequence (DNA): TGTGCCAGCTCACCTCAGGGGTTGGGCTCTGGGGCCAACGTCCTGACTTTC. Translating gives CASSPQGLGSGANVLTF.

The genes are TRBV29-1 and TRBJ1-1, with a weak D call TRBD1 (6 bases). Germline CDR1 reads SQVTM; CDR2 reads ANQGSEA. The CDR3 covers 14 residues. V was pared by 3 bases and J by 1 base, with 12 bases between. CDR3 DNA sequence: TGCAGCGTTGATAGGTCAGGGGCGAACACTGAAGCTTTCTTT. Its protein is CSVDRSGANTEAFF.

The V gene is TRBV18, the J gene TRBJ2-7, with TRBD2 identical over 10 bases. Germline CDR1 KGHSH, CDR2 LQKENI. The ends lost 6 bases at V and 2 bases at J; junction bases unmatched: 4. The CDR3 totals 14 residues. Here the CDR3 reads CASSRGLAAYEQYF. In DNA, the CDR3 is TGTGCCAGCTCTCGCGGACTAGCGGCCTACGAGCAGTACTTC.

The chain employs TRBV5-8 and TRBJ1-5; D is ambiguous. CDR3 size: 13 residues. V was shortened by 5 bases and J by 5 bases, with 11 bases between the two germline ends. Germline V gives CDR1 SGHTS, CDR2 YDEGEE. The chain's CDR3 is CASSRTVDQPQHF. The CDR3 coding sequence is TGTGCCAGCAGTAGAACGGTGGATCAGCCCCAGCATTTT.

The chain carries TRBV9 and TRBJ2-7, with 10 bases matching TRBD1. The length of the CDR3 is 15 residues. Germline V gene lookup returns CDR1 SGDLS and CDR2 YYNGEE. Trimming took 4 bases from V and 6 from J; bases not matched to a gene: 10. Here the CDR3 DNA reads TGTGCCAGCAGCCCCTTCCTGGGACAGGGGCTCGAGCAGTACTTC. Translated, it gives CASSPFLGQGLEQYF.

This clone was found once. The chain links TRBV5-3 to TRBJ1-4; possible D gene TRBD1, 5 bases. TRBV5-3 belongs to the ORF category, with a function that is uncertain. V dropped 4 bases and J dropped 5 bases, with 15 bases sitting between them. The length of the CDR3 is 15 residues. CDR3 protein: CARSRCGGKNEKLFF. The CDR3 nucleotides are TGTGCCAGAAGCAGATGCGGGGGAAAAAATGAAAAACTGTTTTTT.

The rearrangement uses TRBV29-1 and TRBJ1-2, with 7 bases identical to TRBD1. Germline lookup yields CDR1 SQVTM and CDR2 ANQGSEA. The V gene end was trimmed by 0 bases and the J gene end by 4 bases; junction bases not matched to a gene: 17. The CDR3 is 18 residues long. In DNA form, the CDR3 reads TGCAGCGTTGAAGAAGTTTATGGAGATCGGGACAGACCCTATGGCTACACCTTC. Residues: CSVEEVYGDRDRPYGYTF.